One sample yielded the 8 T cell receptor beta chains listed below, sequenced in a study of regulatory T cells in long-lasting Graves disease. Time point meaning: newly diagnosed GD, antithyroid drugs for less than 3 months. With RNA extracted from PBMCs as input, the TCR library was made. For TCR beta, libraries came from iRepertoire HTBI primers and Arm-PCR of CDR3 regions. Via MiXCR, TCRdb re-called the multiplex PCR reads, giving one row per CDR3 protein. The sample contains 520,000 or so distinct CDR3 sequences, more than 10% of which appear only once. The data were also submitted as part of a second study, on T cells in Graves' hyperthyroidism and ophthalmopathy.

Sequenced here: peripheral blood mononuclear cells (PBMCs), sampled at new diagnosis, from a patient treated with antithyroid drugs. The receptor source for this set is a woman in her twenties or thirties with Graves disease.

This clonotype was counted ten times or more. The chain has TRBV2 and TRBJ1-1; the D is unclear. CDR1 and CDR2 from the germline V gene are SNHLY and FYNNEI. V lost 6 bases to trimming and J lost 8 bases, with 10 bases between them. CDR3 length equals 11 residues. CDR3 loop: CASRNTLEAFF. Written as DNA, the CDR3 is TGTGCCAGCAGGAATACGTTGGAAGCTTTCTTT.

The chain joins TRBV29-1 to TRBJ1-2; 7 bases fit TRBD1. The junction had 6 bases not matched to a gene; V was cut back by 2 bases and J by 0 bases. The germline CDR1 and CDR2 sequences are SQVTM and ANQGSEA. The CDR3 consists of 15 residues. The CDR3 spells CSVETRTGTNYGYTF. CDR3 sequence (DNA): TGCAGCGTTGAAACTAGGACAGGAACTAACTATGGCTACACCTTC.

This clonotype has only a few counts. This sequence joins TRBV29-1 and TRBJ1-1; 7 nucleotides agree with TRBD1. V lost 7 bases and J lost 1; bases outside the gene matches: 9. There are 14 residues in the CDR3. Germline V gene lookup returns CDR1 SQVTM and CDR2 ANQGSEA. The DNA of the CDR3 is TGCAGCGGCGCCCCGCAGGGGGGGAACACTGAAGCTTTCTTT. This sequence encodes CSGAPQGGNTEAFF.

This clonotype came up many times. The V and J genes are TRBV28 and TRBJ2-5, with D perhaps matching TRBD1 (5 bases). V was clipped by 4 bases and J by 5 bases, with 17 bases between them. The germline V gene has CDR1 MDHEN and CDR2 SYDVKM. The CDR3 totals 15 residues. The CDR3 coding sequence is TGTGCCAGCAGTTCGCAGGGCGCGTTGGGGGAGACCCAGTACTTC. Protein: CASSSQGALGETQYF.

This clonotype was detected only a few times. This chain links TRBV5-5 with TRBJ1-6; unclear D gene. This CDR3 spans 15 amino acids. Trimming took 1 base from V and 8 from J, leaving 13 bases between them. The germline gives CDR1 SGHKS, CDR2 YYEKEE (reference sequence). Here the CDR3 reads CASSLYSAMDSPLHF. CDR3 sequence (DNA): TGTGCCAGCAGCTTGTACAGTGCTATGGATTCACCCCTCCACTTT. The complete variable domain, with remaining parts taken from reference TRBV5-5 and TRBJ1-6, reads DAGVTQSPTHLIKTRGQQVTLRCSPISGHKSVSWYQQVLGQGPQFIFQYYEKEERGRGNFPDRFSARQFPNYSSELNVNALLLGDSALYLCASSLYSAMDSPLHFGNGTRLTVT.

This clonotype was detected many times. The CDR3 DNA sequence: TGTGCCAGCAGTCCCCCCGGCCTTCAGCCCCAGCATTTT. This translates into CASSPPGLQPQHF. The V call is TRBV12-3 or TRBV12-4, the J call TRBJ1-5; D not resolved. V lost 5 bases, J lost 6 bases, and 11 bases lay in between. The CDR3 is made up of 13 amino acids.

Worth noting for this clonotype: A far larger clone is just one base off, so this is likely a read error. This rearrangement joins TRBV11-3 to TRBJ1-1, with D possibly TRBD1 on 5 matching bases. V lost 5 bases, J lost 11 bases, and 15 bases lay in between. The germline V gene encodes CDR1 SGHNT and CDR2 YENEEA. This CDR3 is 12 amino acids long. The CDR3 protein is CASSPDGGRAFF. CDR3 sequence (DNA): TGTGCCAGCAGCCCGGATGGGGGTAGGGCTTTCTTT.

The chain has TRBV2 and TRBJ1-4; D is ambiguous. CDR3 length: 14 amino acids. Germline V gene lookup returns CDR1 SNHLY and CDR2 FYNNEI. Trimming pared 4 bases from V and 8 bases from J, leaving 14 bases between. The chain's CDR3 is CASSVDGVEEKLFF. The CDR3 DNA is TGTGCCAGCAGTGTCGATGGGGTGGAAGAAAAACTGTTTTTT.